These 15 T cell receptor beta chains were all obtained from the same sample, sequenced in a study of T cells after yellow fever vaccination. MiXCR, applied by TCRdb to the 5' RACE reads, yields one record per CDR3 protein. The table includes about 500,000 distinct CDR3 sequences, roughly 17% detected once. Sample: PBMCs, taken 5 to 6 days after the first yellow fever vaccination. The receptors shown here come from a man younger than 35 who received the YFV17D yellow fever vaccine.

V gene TRBV7-8 combines with J gene TRBJ2-3; a weak D match, TRBD2 (5 bases). Germline-derived CDR1 and CDR2 are SGHVS and FQNEAQ. V lost 1 base and J 4 bases, leaving 18 bases between the germline ends. The CDR3 sequence is 17 residues long. The CDR3 sequence: CASSLDSAGAGADTQYF. The CDR3 DNA follows: TGTGCCAGCAGCTTAGATTCAGCAGGCGCGGGTGCAGATACGCAGTATTTT. The full variable domain, rest sourced from reference TRBV7-8 and TRBJ2-3, is GAGVSQSPRYKVAKRGQDVALRCDPISGHVSLFWYQQALGQGPEFLTYFQNEAQLDKSGLPSDRFFAERPEGSVSTLKIQRTQQEDSAVYLCASSLDSAGAGADTQYFGPGTRLTVL.

The gene calls are TRBV7-9 and TRBJ1-1; D gene unclear. This CDR3 has 11 amino acids. Trimming took off 5 bases at V and 7 bases at J, with 8 bases between the two ends. Germline CDR1 reads SEHNR; CDR2 reads FQNEAQ (reference sequence). For the CDR3, the DNA is TGTGCCAGCAGCCCCCCGGGTGAAGCTTTCTTT. Encoded protein: CASSPPGEAFF.

The V call is TRBV7-9, the J call TRBJ2-3; 9 bases fit TRBD2. V lost 7 bases to trimming and J lost 9 bases; unmatched junction nucleotides: 8. This CDR3 contains 13 residues. Germline loops: CDR1 SEHNR, CDR2 FQNEAQ (reference sequence). The CDR3 loop reads CASNPAGGGTQYF. CDR3 DNA sequence: TGTGCCAGCAACCCAGCGGGGGGTGGGACGCAGTATTTT. The variable domain in full, with the rest retrieved from reference TRBV7-9 and TRBJ2-3, is DTGVSQNPRHKITKRGQNVTFRCDPISEHNRLYWYRQTLGQGPEFLTYFQNEAQLEKSRLLSDRFSAERPKGSFSTLEIQRTEQGDSAMYLCASNPAGGGTQYFGPGTRLTVL.

Ten or more counts support this clonotype. The chain joins TRBV10-3 to TRBJ1-6, with unresolved D. Germline V gene data show CDR1 as ENHRY and CDR2 as SYGVKD. The CDR3 consists of 11 residues. Trimming stripped 6 bases from V and 13 bases from J, with 10 bases between. CDR3 in amino acids: CAIRGSGPLHF. The CDR3 region has the DNA TGTGCCATCAGGGGGTCCGGGCCCCTCCACTTT.

The chain joins TRBV12-3 or TRBV12-4 to TRBJ1-1; D is uncertain. The germline V and J ends were trimmed by 6 bases and 4 bases, with 18 bases remaining between them. The CDR3 length is 15 residues. The CDR3 region is CASSPLVLAGTEAFF. In DNA, the CDR3 is TGTGCCAGCAGCCCCCTTGTATTAGCGGGCACTGAAGCTTTCTTT.

The genes are TRBV11-2 and TRBJ2-5; 7 positions agree with TRBD1. The CDR3 runs 14 residues. Germline-derived CDR1 and CDR2 are SGHAT and FQNNGV. J gave up 7 bases and V 6 bases, and 11 bases lay outside the gene matches. The CDR3 bases are TGTGCCAGCAGTTCTCCCAGGGGGTACGCGACCCAGTACTTC. It encodes CASSSPRGYATQYF.

This clonotype was counted between two and nine times. The chain links TRBV12-3 or TRBV12-4 to TRBJ1-1, with 9 bases matching TRBD1. V lost 2 bases, J lost 1 base, and 5 bases stayed unmatched. This CDR3 region has 16 residues. The CDR3 DNA sequence: TGTGCCAGCAGTTTACGCCAGGGACAGGGGAACACTGAAGCTTTCTTT. Its translation: CASSLRQGQGNTEAFF.

The chain employs TRBV4-2 and TRBJ2-3, with TRBD2 matching over 8 bases. Germline CDR1 LGHNA, CDR2 YNFKEQ. V lost 0 bases, J lost 5 bases, and 10 bases stayed unmatched. The CDR3 runs to 17 residues. The CDR3 bases are TGTGCCAGCAGCCAAGAGGTCGGGGGGGGCCGGGGAGATACGCAGTATTTT. This encodes CASSQEVGGGRGDTQYF.

This clonotype was observed a few times. V usage is TRBV19 and J usage is TRBJ2-5; 8 nucleotides match TRBD1. Germline values: CDR1 LNHDA, CDR2 SQIVND (reference sequence). The length of the CDR3 is 14 residues. Unmatched junction bases numbered 7, after V lost 5 bases and J lost 5 bases. The CDR3 reads CASSPKDRVETQYF. The DNA for the CDR3 is TGTGCCAGTAGTCCTAAGGACAGGGTTGAGACCCAGTACTTC.

The chain uses TRBV5-4 and TRBJ2-6; 11 nucleotides agree with TRBD1. CDR1 SGHNT and CDR2 YYREEE come from the germline V gene (reference sequence). J gave up 3 bases and V 1 base, and 9 bases lay outside the gene matches. The CDR3 length is 19 residues. The CDR3 DNA follows: TGTGCCAGCAGCTTGTTAGGGACAGGGGGTCTGCTTGGGGCCAACGTCCTGACTTTC. It yields the protein CASSLLGTGGLLGANVLTF.

This clonotype occurred a few times. The CDR3 sequence: CASSLASGNGSPLHF. The CDR3 nucleotides read TGTGCCAGCAGCTTGGCCTCAGGGAACGGCTCACCCCTCCACTTT. This chain joins TRBV5-4 and TRBJ1-6; possible D gene TRBD1, 5 bases. The CDR3 is 15 residues long. Looked up from germline, CDR1 is SGHNT and CDR2 is YYREEE (reference sequence). V lost 0 bases and J 10 bases, leaving 14 bases between the germline ends.

The chain links TRBV7-2 to TRBJ2-2; D call uncertain. V shed 2 bases and J shed 3 bases, with 10 bases lying between them. The CDR3 spans 15 residues. Germline-derived CDR1 and CDR2 are SGHTA and FQGNSA. The DNA for the CDR3 is TGTGCCAGCAGCTTAAGGCTAGGATACACCGGGGAGCTGTTTTTT. Translation: CASSLRLGYTGELFF.

This sequence joins TRBV12-3 or TRBV12-4 and TRBJ2-5; D possibly corresponds to TRBD1 (6 bases). The CDR3 extends over 13 amino acids. V was trimmed by 2 bases and J by 9 bases, leaving 13 bases between them. CDR3 residues: CASSLKDKGAQYF. DNA for the CDR3: TGTGCCAGCAGTTTAAAGGACAAGGGGGCCCAGTACTTC.

The CDR3 region is CASSLFSGGETQYF. CDR3 bases: TGCGCCAGCAGCTTGTTTAGCGGGGGAGAGACCCAGTACTTC. The rearrangement joins TRBV5-1 to TRBJ2-5, with 9 nucleotides matching TRBD2. CDR3 length: 14 amino acids. Germline V CDR1 and CDR2: SGHRS, YFSETQ. V lost 1 base to trimming and J lost 4 bases; unmatched junction nucleotides: 2.

This clonotype was seen a handful of times. The J gene is TRBJ1-1, the V gene TRBV9, with no clear D. There are 13 residues in the CDR3. Deletions cut 2 bases from V and 0 bases from J, with 5 bases between. CDR1 is SGDLS, CDR2 YYNGEE, per germline. The CDR3 DNA follows: TGTGCCAGCAGCGTGAATATGAACACTGAAGCTTTCTTT. Translating gives CASSVNMNTEAFF. The variable domain in full, completed from reference TRBV9 and TRBJ1-1, reads DSGVTQTPKHLITATGQRVTLRCSPRSGDLSVYWYQQSLDQGLQFLIQYYNGEERAKGNILERFSAQQFPDLHSELNLSSLELGDSALYFCASSVNMNTEAFFGQGTRLTVV.